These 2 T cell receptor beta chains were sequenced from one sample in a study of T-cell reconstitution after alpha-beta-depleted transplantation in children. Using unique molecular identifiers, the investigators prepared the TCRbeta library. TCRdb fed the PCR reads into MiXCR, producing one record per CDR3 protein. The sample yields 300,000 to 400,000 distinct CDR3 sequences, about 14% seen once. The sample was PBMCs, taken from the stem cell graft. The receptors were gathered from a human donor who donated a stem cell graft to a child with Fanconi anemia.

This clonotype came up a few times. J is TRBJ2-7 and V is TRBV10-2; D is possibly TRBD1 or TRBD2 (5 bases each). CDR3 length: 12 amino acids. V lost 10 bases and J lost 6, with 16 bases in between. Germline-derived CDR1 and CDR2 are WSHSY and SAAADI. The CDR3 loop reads CATSPGRGEQYF. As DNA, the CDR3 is TGCGCCACCTCTCCGGGACGCGGCGAGCAGTACTTC.

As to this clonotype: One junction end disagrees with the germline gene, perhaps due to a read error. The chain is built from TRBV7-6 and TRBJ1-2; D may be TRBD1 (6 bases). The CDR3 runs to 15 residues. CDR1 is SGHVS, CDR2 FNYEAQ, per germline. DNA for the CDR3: TGTGCCAGCAGCTTAGCAGGGGGAGCTAACTATGGCTACGCCTTC. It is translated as CASSLAGGANYGYAF.